Described below is a single T cell receptor (beta chain) sequence and its context. This entry belongs to a study of T cell changes during pregnancy in multiple sclerosis. Using immunoSEQ multiplex PCR, the repertoire was profiled, and TCRdb retains in-frame clones only, with some absent. Here the sample spans 30,000 to 40,000 clones, about 88% being singletons. The germline V gene encodes CDR1 MNHNS and CDR2 SASEGT. J lost 2 bases, V lost 3 bases, and 4 bases had no gene match. The CDR3 consists of 15 residues. This receptor was identified in a female donor with multiple sclerosis, enrolled in a pregnancy study. This material consisted of CD8+ T cells from peripheral blood mononuclear cells, taken in the second trimester of pregnancy. The chain combines TRBV6-1 with TRBJ2-3; 8 bases match TRBD1. This CDR3 reads CASSEGTGHTDTQYF. CDR3 DNA: TGTGCCAGCAGTGAGGGGACAGGACACACAGATACGCAGTATTTT.